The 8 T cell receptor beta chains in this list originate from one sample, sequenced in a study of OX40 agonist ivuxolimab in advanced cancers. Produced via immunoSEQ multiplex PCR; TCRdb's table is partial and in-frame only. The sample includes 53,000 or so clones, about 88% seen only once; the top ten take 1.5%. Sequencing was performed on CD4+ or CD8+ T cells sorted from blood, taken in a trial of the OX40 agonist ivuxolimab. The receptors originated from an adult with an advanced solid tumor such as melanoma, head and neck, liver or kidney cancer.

In DNA, the CDR3 is TGTGCCAGCAGCAAATACGGGGGGGTCTTCTATGGCTACACCTTC. Translation: CASSKYGGVFYGYTF. The V gene is TRBV21-1, the J gene TRBJ1-2. TRBV21-1 is given as a pseudogene. The CDR3 has 15 residues.

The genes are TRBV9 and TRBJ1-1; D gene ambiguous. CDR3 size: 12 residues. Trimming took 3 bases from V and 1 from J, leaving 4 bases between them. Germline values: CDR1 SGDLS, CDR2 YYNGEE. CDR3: CASSDQNTEAFF. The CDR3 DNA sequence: TGTGCCAGCAGCGACCAGAACACTGAAGCTTTCTTT.

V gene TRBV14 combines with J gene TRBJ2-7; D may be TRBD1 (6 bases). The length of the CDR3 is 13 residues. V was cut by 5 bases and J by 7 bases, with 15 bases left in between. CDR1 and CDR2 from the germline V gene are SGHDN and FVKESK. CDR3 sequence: CASSGRGAREQYF. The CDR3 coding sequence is TGTGCCAGCAGCGGCAGGGGCGCCCGGGAGCAGTACTTC.

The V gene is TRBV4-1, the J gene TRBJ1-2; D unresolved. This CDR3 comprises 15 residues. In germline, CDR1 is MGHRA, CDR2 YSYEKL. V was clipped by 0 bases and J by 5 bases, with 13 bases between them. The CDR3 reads CASSQEAQAIYGYTF. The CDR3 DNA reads TGCGCCAGCAGCCAAGAGGCCCAGGCGATTTATGGCTACACCTTC.

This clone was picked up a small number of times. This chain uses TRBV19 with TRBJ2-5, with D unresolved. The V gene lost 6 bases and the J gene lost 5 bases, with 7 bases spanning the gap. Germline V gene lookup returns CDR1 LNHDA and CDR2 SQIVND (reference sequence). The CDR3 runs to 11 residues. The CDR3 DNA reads TGTGCCAGTAGCCTAGGGGAGACCCAGTACTTC. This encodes CASSLGETQYF. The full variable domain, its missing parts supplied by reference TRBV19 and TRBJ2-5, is DGGITQSPKYLFRKEGQNVTLSCEQNLNHDAMYWYRQDPGQGLRLIYYSQIVNDFQKGDIAEGYSVSREKKESFPLTVTSAQKNPTAFYLCASSLGETQYFGPGTRLLVL.

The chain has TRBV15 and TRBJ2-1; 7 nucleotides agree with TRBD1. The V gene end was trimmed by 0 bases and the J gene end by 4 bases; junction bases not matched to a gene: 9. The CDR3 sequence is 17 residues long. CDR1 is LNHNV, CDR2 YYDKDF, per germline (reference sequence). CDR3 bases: TGTGCCACCAGCAGAGAGGGGACAGAGCTATTTTACAATGAGCAGTTCTTC. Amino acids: CATSREGTELFYNEQFF.

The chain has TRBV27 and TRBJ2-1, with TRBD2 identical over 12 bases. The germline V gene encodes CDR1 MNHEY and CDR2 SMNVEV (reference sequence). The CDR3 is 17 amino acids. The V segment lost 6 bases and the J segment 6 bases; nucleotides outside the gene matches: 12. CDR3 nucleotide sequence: TGTGCCAGCAGCGAAGGGGCTAGCGGGAGGGCCCTCAATGAGCAGTTCTTC. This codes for CASSEGASGRALNEQFF.

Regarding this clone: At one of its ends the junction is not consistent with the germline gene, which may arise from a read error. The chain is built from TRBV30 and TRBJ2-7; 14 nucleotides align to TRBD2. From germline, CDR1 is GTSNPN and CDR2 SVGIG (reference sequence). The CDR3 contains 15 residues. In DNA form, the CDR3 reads TGTGCCTGGTCCCCGGGACTAGCGGGAGTTGTTAACTCGGACTTC. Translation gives CAWSPGLAGVVNSDF.